These 27 T cell receptor beta chains originate from one sample sequenced in a study of shared clonotypes between healthy human individuals (dated by TCRdb to between 2020 and 2021). For the CD8 naive samples, CD45RO-negative cells were positively selected for CCR7, yielding a CD45RA+CCR7+ population from which TemRA cells were excluded. To prepare the library, the immunoSEQ multiplex PCR assay was applied. This immuneACCESS table, as held by TCRdb, lists in-frame sequences with V and J called but not all clones. Of the missing ones, under half trace to an unresolved V gene in checked studies; the others have no known cause. The sample table shows about 2.1 million clones, and roughly 91% are seen once. The ten largest clones represent about 1.8% of the sample. Material: naive CD8+ T cells from PBMCs. The cell subset or site label here, explained by the study, means: CD45RA+CCR7+. The receptor set was obtained from a man younger than 35 in good health. Some clones in this sample may be carry-over from other donors' samples.

The chain joins TRBV28 to TRBJ2-3; D not resolved. CDR3 length: 13 amino acids. Germline loops: CDR1 MDHEN, CDR2 SYDVKM. Trimming removed 2 bases at V and 2 bases at J, with 5 bases between. The CDR3 DNA reads TGTGCCAGCAGTTTAATTGTCACAGATACGCAGTATTTT. It codes for CASSLIVTDTQYF.

This clone was recorded once. V is TRBV27 and J is TRBJ2-7; a weak D match, TRBD2 (7 bases). CDR1 is MNHEY, CDR2 SMNVEV, per germline (reference sequence). V dropped 5 bases and J dropped 5 bases, with 22 bases sitting between them. The CDR3 covers 16 residues. The CDR3 spells CASSRGLGGGDDEQYF. CDR3 DNA: TGTGCCAGCAGTCGGGGGCTTGGGGGGGGAGACGACGAGCAGTACTTC.

The rearrangement joins TRBV11-3 to TRBJ2-1, with 7 bases that match TRBD2. Germline trimming cut 4 bases from V and 8 bases from J; bases unmatched to any gene: 14. This CDR3 is 16 amino acids long. Germline V gene data show CDR1 as SGHNT and CDR2 as YENEEA. For the CDR3, the DNA is TGTGCCAGCAGCTCCACCCGGGGCGGGAGTGGCGATGAGCAGTTCTTC. It specifies CASSSTRGGSGDEQFF.

This chain uses TRBV27 with TRBJ2-7; D may be TRBD1 or TRBD2 (5 bases each). The V gene lost 6 bases and the J gene lost 2 bases, with 17 bases spanning the gap. The germline CDR1 and CDR2 sequences are MNHEY and SMNVEV (reference sequence). The CDR3 covers 15 residues. The chain's CDR3 is CASSHRGPIPYEQYF. The CDR3 DNA sequence: TGTGCCAGCAGCCACCGGGGCCCTATCCCCTACGAGCAGTACTTC.

The chain joins TRBV7-6 to TRBJ2-7; 13 positions match TRBD2. Trimming cost V 4 bases and J 2 bases; bases outside gene matches: 8. This CDR3 region has 17 residues. Germline V gene sequence: CDR1 SGHVS, CDR2 FNYEAQ. CDR3 sequence: CASSYLPGTSGTYEQYF. CDR3 nucleotides: TGTGCCAGCAGCTACCTACCCGGGACTAGCGGGACCTACGAGCAGTACTTC.

As regards this clone: The sample holds other DNA sequences that translate to the same CDR3. This chain uses TRBV28 with TRBJ1-4; D not certain. V lost 6 bases, J lost 0 bases, and 8 bases lay in between. The CDR3 extends over 14 amino acids. CDR1 and CDR2 (germline): MDHEN, SYDVKM. CDR3 region: CASSLQATNEKLFF. CDR3 nucleotides: TGTGCCAGCAGCCTACAAGCAACTAATGAAAAACTGTTTTTT.

The chain has TRBV5-6 and TRBJ2-7; a weak D match, TRBD2 (5 bases). Trimming removed 0 bases at V and 3 bases at J, with 16 bases between. Germline loops: CDR1 SGHDT, CDR2 YYEEEE. The CDR3 length is 16 residues. The CDR3 sequence: CASSLVAGRGYYEQYF. As DNA, the CDR3 is TGTGCCAGCAGCTTGGTGGCAGGTCGCGGGTACTACGAGCAGTACTTC.

The chain employs TRBV12-5 and TRBJ1-1, with TRBD1 as a possible D gene (6 bases). The CDR3 totals 14 residues. V was pared by 3 bases and J by 4 bases, with 12 bases between. Germline CDR1 reads LGHNT; CDR2 reads FRNRAP. For the CDR3, the DNA is TGTGCTAGTGGTTTACAGGGCGTCGGCACTGAAGCTTTCTTT. This translates into CASGLQGVGTEAFF.

The J gene is TRBJ2-3, the V gene TRBV15, with 8 bases identical to TRBD1. V lost 5 bases to trimming and J lost 3 bases; unmatched junction nucleotides: 25. CDR1 and CDR2 from the germline V gene are LNHNV and YYDKDF (reference sequence). The CDR3 is 21 amino acids. The CDR3 region has the DNA TGTGCCACCAGCGGGTCCCGGGACAGGCGGTTGGAGGGAGATCGGACAGATACGCAGTATTTT. It is translated as CATSGSRDRRLEGDRTDTQYF.

To note about this clone: Other DNA sequences of this sample code for an identical CDR3. The chain carries TRBV5-1 and TRBJ1-2; D is undetermined. V dropped 0 bases and J dropped 4 bases, with 7 bases sitting between them. Germline values: CDR1 SGHRS, CDR2 YFSETQ. The CDR3 has 13 residues. The CDR3 loop is CASSLGGGYGYTF. CDR3 DNA sequence: TGCGCCAGCAGCTTGGGAGGCGGCTATGGCTACACCTTC.

V and J are TRBV4-1 and TRBJ2-7; 9 bases match TRBD1. V shed 5 bases, J shed 3 bases, and the junction held 5 bases outside the gene matches. The CDR3 contains 14 residues. Germline assignment: CDR1 MGHRA and CDR2 YSYEKL. The CDR3 DNA is TGCGCCAGCAGCTTGGACAGGGGCGACTACGAGCAGTACTTC. Translation: CASSLDRGDYEQYF.

This sequence joins TRBV28 and TRBJ2-7; D unclear. This CDR3 is 11 amino acids long. Per germline, CDR1 MDHEN and CDR2 SYDVKM. Between the trimmed V and J ends, which lost 6 bases and 4 bases, there was a span of 7 bases. The CDR3 sequence: CASRYNYEQYF. In DNA form, the CDR3 reads TGTGCCAGCAGGTATAATTACGAGCAGTACTTC. Filled out from reference TRBV28 and TRBJ2-7, the complete variable domain reads DVKVTQSSRYLVKRTGEKVFLECVQDMDHENMFWYRQDPGLGLRLIYFSYDVKMKEKGDIPEGYSVSREKKERFSLILESASTNQTSMYLCASRYNYEQYFGPGTRLTVT.

This sequence joins TRBV20-1 and TRBJ1-1; 7 bases are a match to TRBD1. The CDR3 totals 11 residues. Germline values: CDR1 DFQATT, CDR2 SNEGSKA (reference sequence). This CDR3 is CTGTDNTEAFF. CDR3 sequence (DNA): TGCACAGGGACAGATAACACTGAAGCTTTCTTT.

The DNA for the CDR3 is TGTGCCAGCAGCTTAGCAGGGGGGCAACCTAACTATGGCTACACCTTC. Amino acids: CASSLAGGQPNYGYTF. This chain links TRBV7-8 with TRBJ1-2; a weak D match, TRBD1 (6 bases). Trimming left V 0 bases short and J 0 bases short, with 11 bases between. This CDR3 is 16 amino acids long. Germline lookup yields CDR1 SGHVS and CDR2 FQNEAQ.

The gene calls are TRBV7-3 and TRBJ2-1; TRBD1 matches at 7 bases. The junction had 3 bases not matched to a gene; V was cut back by 3 bases and J by 4 bases. This CDR3 contains 14 residues. Germline V lookup: CDR1 SGHTA, CDR2 FQGTGA. The CDR3 region is CASSLDRNYNEQFF. In DNA form, the CDR3 reads TGTGCCAGCAGCTTGGACAGGAATTACAATGAGCAGTTCTTC.

Only a few counts were recorded for this clone. The chain couples TRBV19 to TRBJ2-7; unclear D gene. This CDR3 has 11 residues. V was pared by 5 bases and J by 3 bases, with 5 bases between. Germline V lookup: CDR1 LNHDA, CDR2 SQIVND (reference sequence). In DNA, the CDR3 is TGTGCCAGTAGTTCCCTCTACGAGCAGTACTTC. Translated, it gives CASSSLYEQYF.

The chain joins TRBV29-1 to TRBJ2-3; TRBD2 aligns across 8 bases. The J segment lost 4 bases and the V segment lost 5 bases, leaving 11 bases of the junction unmatched. From germline, CDR1 is SQVTM and CDR2 ANQGSEA. The CDR3 contains 15 residues. The CDR3 DNA follows: TGCAGCGTTTCCCCCACTAGCGGTCCCTCAGATACGCAGTATTTT. Translating it yields CSVSPTSGPSDTQYF.

This clone was seen once. One end of the junction does not line up with germline, which may come from a read error. The V gene is TRBV4-1, the J gene TRBJ2-5, with D possibly called TRBD1 or TRBD2 (5 bases each). Germline-derived CDR1 and CDR2 are MGHRA and YSYEKL. This CDR3 spans 18 amino acids. The CDR3: CASSQGTHWGNRIEIQYF. CDR3 nucleotide sequence: TGCGCCAGCAGCCAAGGTACCCATTGGGGGAATAGAATTGAGATCCAGTACTTC.

J is TRBJ2-1 and V is TRBV7-6; 9 nucleotides align to TRBD2. The V gene's germline CDR1 is SGHVS and CDR2 FNYEAQ. This CDR3 is 15 amino acids long. V dropped 5 bases and J dropped 9; count of bases not matched to a gene: 11. The CDR3 bases are TGTGCCAGCAGCCCGTCTAGCGGGATGGTGGGTGAGCAGTTCTTC. Its translation: CASSPSSGMVGEQFF.

V and J are TRBV6-4 and TRBJ2-1; a possible D gene is TRBD1 (6 bases). CDR1 is MRHNA and CDR2 is SNTAGT in the germline V gene. Trimming shortened V by 6 bases and J by 1 base, and 13 bases separated the two germline ends. The CDR3 runs to 15 residues. The CDR3 region has the DNA TGTGCCAGCAGAGCCGGGACAAATTCCTACAATGAGCAGTTCTTC. This sequence encodes CASRAGTNSYNEQFF.

The chain is built from TRBV18 and TRBJ2-6; D unclear. V was clipped by 8 bases and J by 2 bases, with 16 bases between them. Germline lookup yields CDR1 KGHSH and CDR2 LQKENI. The CDR3 is 16 amino acids. The CDR3: CASPALGGAGANVLTF. The CDR3 nucleotides read TGTGCCAGCCCGGCCCTGGGTGGAGCTGGGGCCAACGTCCTGACTTTC. Complete variable domain (other parts from reference TRBV18 and TRBJ2-6): NAGVMQNPRHLVRRRGQEARLRCSPMKGHSHVYWYRQLPEEGLKFMVYLQKENIIDESGMPKERFSAEFPKEGPSILRIQQVVRGDSAAYFCASPALGGAGANVLTFGAGSRLTVL.

The CDR3 loop is CASSLGSRTHGETQYF. The CDR3 coding sequence is TGTGCCAGCAGCTTAGGGTCCAGGACCCATGGGGAGACCCAGTACTTC. This chain links TRBV7-9 with TRBJ2-5, with D unclear. The CDR3 has 16 residues. Germline loops: CDR1 SEHNR, CDR2 FQNEAQ (reference sequence). Trimming pared 1 base from V and 5 bases from J, leaving 17 bases between.

This chain joins TRBV4-3 and TRBJ2-7; the match to TRBD1 covers 11 bases. This CDR3 spans 17 amino acids. Per germline, CDR1 LGHNA and CDR2 YSLEER. V lost 0 bases to trimming and J lost 4 bases; unmatched junction nucleotides: 8. The CDR3 DNA reads TGCGCCAGCAGCCAAGAGGCGGGGACAGGGGGGATTTACGAGCAGTACTTC. Its translation is CASSQEAGTGGIYEQYF.

The rearrangement uses TRBV11-2 and TRBJ2-7, with 7 bases fitting TRBD2. CDR1 and CDR2 from the germline V gene are SGHAT and FQNNGV. The ends lost 0 bases at V and 1 base at J; junction bases unmatched: 3. The CDR3 runs 15 residues. The DNA of the CDR3 is TGTGCCAGCAGCTTAGATCGCGGGAGTTCCTACGAGCAGTACTTC. Translating gives CASSLDRGSSYEQYF.

In this sample, this clone turned up once. The chain joins TRBV14 to TRBJ2-5, with 7 bases that match TRBD2. Per germline, CDR1 SGHDN and CDR2 FVKESK. The V and J ends lost 3 bases and 5 bases, in that order; junction bases with no gene match: 12. This CDR3 has 16 amino acids. As DNA, the CDR3 is TGTGCCAGCAGCCAGCGTATCAGCGGGGCCAGGGAGACCCAGTACTTC. Translated, it gives CASSQRISGARETQYF.

The CDR3 here is CASSGVTDRPLDEKLFF. CDR3 coding DNA: TGTGCCAGCAGCGGAGTGACGGACAGGCCCTTGGATGAAAAACTGTTTTTT. The chain couples TRBV9 to TRBJ1-4; TRBD1 agrees at 7 bases. Looked up from germline, CDR1 is SGDLS and CDR2 is YYNGEE. V was clipped by 3 bases and J by 6 bases; unmatched bases: 14. The CDR3 has 17 residues. The variable domain in full, with the rest retrieved from reference TRBV9 and TRBJ1-4, is DSGVTQTPKHLITATGQRVTLRCSPRSGDLSVYWYQQSLDQGLQFLIQYYNGEERAKGNILERFSAQQFPDLHSELNLSSLELGDSALYFCASSGVTDRPLDEKLFFGSGTQLSVL.

The gene calls are TRBV9 and TRBJ1-3; D call uncertain. The CDR3 loop spans 16 amino acids. Trimming cost V 2 bases and J 0 bases, with 12 bases left between them. Looked up from germline, CDR1 is SGDLS and CDR2 is YYNGEE. The CDR3 DNA reads TGTGCCAGCAGCGTGTCGGTCCCCAGCTCTGGAAACACCATATATTTT. Amino acid sequence: CASSVSVPSSGNTIYF. Full variable domain (missing parts from reference TRBV9 and TRBJ1-3): DSGVTQTPKHLITATGQRVTLRCSPRSGDLSVYWYQQSLDQGLQFLIQYYNGEERAKGNILERFSAQQFPDLHSELNLSSLELGDSALYFCASSVSVPSSGNTIYFGEGSWLTVV.